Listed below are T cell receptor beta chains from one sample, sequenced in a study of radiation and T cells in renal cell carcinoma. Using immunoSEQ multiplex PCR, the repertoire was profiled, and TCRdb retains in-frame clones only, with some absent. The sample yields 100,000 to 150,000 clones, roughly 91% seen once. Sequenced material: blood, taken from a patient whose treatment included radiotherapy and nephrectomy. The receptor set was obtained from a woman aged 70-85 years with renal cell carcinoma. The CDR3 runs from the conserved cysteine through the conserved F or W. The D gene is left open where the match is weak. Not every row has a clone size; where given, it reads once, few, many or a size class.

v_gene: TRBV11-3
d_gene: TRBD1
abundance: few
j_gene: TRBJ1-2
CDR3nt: TGTGCCAGCAGCTTAGGGGACAGGGTGCCTAACTATGGCTACACCTTC
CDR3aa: CASSLGDRVPNYGYTF

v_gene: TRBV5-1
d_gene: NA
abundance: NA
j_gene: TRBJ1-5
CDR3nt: TGCGCCAGCAGCTTGGATCCGGGTAATCAGCCCCAGCATTTT
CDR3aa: CASSLDPGNQPQHF

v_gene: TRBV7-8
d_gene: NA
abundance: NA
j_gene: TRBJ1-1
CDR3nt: TGTGCCAGCAGCTTATTTAGGGAAGCTTTCTTT
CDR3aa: CASSLFREAFF

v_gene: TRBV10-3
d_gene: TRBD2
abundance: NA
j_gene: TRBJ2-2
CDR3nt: TGTGCCATCAGGAAGCGGGGGCCGACACTATCGAACACCGGGGAGCTGTTTTTT
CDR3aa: CAIRKRGPTLSNTGELFF

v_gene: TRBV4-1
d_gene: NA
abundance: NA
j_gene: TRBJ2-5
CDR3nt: TGCGCCAGCAGCCAAGATCCCGCTAGAGCTAGACAAGAGACCCAGTACTTC
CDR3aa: CASSQDPARARQETQYF

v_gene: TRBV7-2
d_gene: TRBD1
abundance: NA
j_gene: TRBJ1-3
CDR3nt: TGTGCCAGCAGCTTAGTAGGACAGGGGACCGCAGGAAACACCATATATTTT
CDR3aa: CASSLVGQGTAGNTIYF

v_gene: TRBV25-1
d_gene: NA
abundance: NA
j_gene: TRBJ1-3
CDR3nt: TGTGCCAGCAGTGGCACGGGGCCAAGCTCTGGAAACACCATATATTTT
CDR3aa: CASSGTGPSSGNTIYF

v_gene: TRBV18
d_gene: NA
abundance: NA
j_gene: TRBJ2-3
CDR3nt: TGTGCCAGCTCACCTCTCGTGGGAGATACGCAGTATTTT
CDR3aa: CASSPLVGDTQYF

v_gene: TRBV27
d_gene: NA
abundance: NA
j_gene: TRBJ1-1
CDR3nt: TGTGCCAGCAGGCCCTTCAGGGTAAACACTGAAGCTTTCTTT
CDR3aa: CASRPFRVNTEAFF

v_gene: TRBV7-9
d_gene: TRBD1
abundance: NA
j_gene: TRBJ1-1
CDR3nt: TGTGCCAGCAGCTTACAGGGGGCCGCGGACACTGAAGCTTTCTTT
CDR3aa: CASSLQGAADTEAFF

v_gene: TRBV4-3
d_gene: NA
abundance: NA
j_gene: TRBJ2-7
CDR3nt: TGCGCCAGCAGCCAAGGTAGTGGTTACGAGCAGTACTTC
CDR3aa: CASSQGSGYEQYF

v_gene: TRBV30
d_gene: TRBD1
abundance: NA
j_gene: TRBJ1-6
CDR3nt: TGTGCCTGGAGGGGGGGGACAGGAGCTCATCACCGGGGTTCACCCCTCCACTTT
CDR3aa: CAWRGGTGAHHRGSPLHF

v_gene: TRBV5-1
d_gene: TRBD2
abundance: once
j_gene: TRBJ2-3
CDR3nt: TGCGCCAGCAGCGTCGGGGGGGCTACAGATACGCAGTATTTT
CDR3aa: CASSVGGATDTQYF

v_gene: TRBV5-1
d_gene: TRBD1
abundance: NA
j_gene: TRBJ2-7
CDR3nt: TGCGCCAGCAGCTTGGCAAGGACAGGGGAGAACTACGAGCAGTACTTC
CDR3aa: CASSLARTGENYEQYF

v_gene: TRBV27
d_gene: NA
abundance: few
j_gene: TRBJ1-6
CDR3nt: TGTGCCAGCAGTTTTCGAGCGTCACCCCTCCACTTT
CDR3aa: CASSFRASPLHF

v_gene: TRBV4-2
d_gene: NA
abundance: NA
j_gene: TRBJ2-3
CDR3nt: TGTGCCAGCAGCCAAGATGGGCCAAGGGCAGATACGCAGTATTTT
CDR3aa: CASSQDGPRADTQYF

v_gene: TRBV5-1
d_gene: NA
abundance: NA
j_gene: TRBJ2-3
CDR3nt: TGCGCCAGCAGCTTGGTGGGGCTCACAGATACGCAGTATTTT
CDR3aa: CASSLVGLTDTQYF

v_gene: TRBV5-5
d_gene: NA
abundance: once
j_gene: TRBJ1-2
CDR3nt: TGTGCCAGCAGTTCCCAGGACGGATGGAACTATGGCTACACCTTC
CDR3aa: CASSSQDGWNYGYTF

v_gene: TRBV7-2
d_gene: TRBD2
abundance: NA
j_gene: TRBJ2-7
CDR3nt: TGTGCCAGCAGCTTGGGACTAGCGAAGGAGCAGTACTTC
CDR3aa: CASSLGLAKEQYF

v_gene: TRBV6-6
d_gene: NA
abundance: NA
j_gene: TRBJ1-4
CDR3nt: TGTGCCAGCAGACGCCCGGGGGGGGATAATGAAAAACTGTTTTTT
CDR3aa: CASRRPGGDNEKLFF

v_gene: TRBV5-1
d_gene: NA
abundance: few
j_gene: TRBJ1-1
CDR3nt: TGCGCCAGCAGCTTGGCCAGGGCCAACACTGAAGCTTTCTTT
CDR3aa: CASSLARANTEAFF

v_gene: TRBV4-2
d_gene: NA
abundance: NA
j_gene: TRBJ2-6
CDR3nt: TGTGCCAGCAGCCAAGATCTGAAATCTGGGGCCAACGTCCTGACTTTC
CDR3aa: CASSQDLKSGANVLTF

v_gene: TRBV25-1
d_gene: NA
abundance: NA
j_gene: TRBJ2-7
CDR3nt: TGTGCCAGCAGTGAATGGGGCCACGAGCAGTACTTC
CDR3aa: CASSEWGHEQYF

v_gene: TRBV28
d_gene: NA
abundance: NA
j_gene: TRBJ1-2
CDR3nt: TGTGCCAGCAGTTTAGCGGGGAACTATGGCTACACCTTC
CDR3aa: CASSLAGNYGYTF

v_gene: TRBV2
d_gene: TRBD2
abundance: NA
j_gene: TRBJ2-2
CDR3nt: TGTGCCAGCAGAGTGACTAGCGGGGGGATGGGGACCGGGGAGCTGTTTTTT
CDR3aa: CASRVTSGGMGTGELFF

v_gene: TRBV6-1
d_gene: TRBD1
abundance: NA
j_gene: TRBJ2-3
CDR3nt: TGTGCCAGCAGTGAGATCGGGACAGAGTTCGGTACGCAGTATTTT
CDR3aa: CASSEIGTEFGTQYF

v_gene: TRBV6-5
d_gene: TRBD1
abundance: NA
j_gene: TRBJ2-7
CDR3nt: TGTGCCAGCAGTACAAGACAGGGTTTCTACGAGCAGTACTTC
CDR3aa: CASSTRQGFYEQYF

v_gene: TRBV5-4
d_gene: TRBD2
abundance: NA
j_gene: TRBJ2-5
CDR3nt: TGTGCCAGCAGCGCCCGGACTAGCGGGGGAGGGGAGACCCAGTACTTC
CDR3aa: CASSARTSGGGETQYF

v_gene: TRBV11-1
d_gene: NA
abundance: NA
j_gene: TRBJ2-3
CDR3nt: TGTGCCAGCACCCTAGGGACTAGCACAGATACGCAGTATTTT
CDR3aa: CASTLGTSTDTQYF

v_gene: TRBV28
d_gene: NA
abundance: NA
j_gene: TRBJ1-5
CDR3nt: TGTGCCAGCCTTCTAGGCGGAGGTCAGCCCCAGCATTTT
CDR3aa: CASLLGGGQPQHF

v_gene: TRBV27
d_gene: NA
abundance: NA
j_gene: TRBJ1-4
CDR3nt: TGTGCCAGCAGTCCTCCCCTGACATACCCGCATGAAAAACTGTTTTTT
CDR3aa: CASSPPLTYPHEKLFF

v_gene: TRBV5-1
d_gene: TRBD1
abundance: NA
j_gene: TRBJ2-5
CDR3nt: TGCGCCAGCAGCTTGCCACGGGACAGGGGACGACAAGAGACCCAGTACTTC
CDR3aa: CASSLPRDRGRQETQYF

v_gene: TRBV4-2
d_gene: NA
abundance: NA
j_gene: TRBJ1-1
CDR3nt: TGTGCCAGCAGCCAAGCAGCCACCACCTCCAAGGGAGCTTTCTTT
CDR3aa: CASSQAATTSKGAFF

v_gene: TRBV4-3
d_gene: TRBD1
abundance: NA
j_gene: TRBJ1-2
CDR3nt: TGCGCCAGCAGCCAAGAGGAGACAGGGGACTATGGCTACACCTTC
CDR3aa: CASSQEETGDYGYTF

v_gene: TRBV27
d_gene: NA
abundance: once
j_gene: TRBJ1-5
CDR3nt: TGTGCCAGCAGTTACAGGGACAATCAGCCCCAGCATTTT
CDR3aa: CASSYRDNQPQHF

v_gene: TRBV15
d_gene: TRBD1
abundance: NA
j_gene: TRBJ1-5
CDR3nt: TGTGCCACCAGCAGAGCGACAGGGGTATCTCAGCCCCAGCATTTT
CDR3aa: CATSRATGVSQPQHF

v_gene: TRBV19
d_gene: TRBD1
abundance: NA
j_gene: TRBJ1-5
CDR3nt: TGTGCCAGTAGGCCTATTCGACAGGGGGCCTCCAATCAGCCCCAGCATTTT
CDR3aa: CASRPIRQGASNQPQHF

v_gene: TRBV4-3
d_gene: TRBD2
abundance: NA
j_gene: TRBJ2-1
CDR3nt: TGCGCCAGCAGCCAAAGACTAGCGGTATACAATGAGCAGTTCTTC
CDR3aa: CASSQRLAVYNEQFF

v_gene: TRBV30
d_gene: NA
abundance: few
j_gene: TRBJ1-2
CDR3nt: TGTGCCTGGAGTGTAGTGGGGATGGTCTATGGCTACACCTTC
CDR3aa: CAWSVVGMVYGYTF

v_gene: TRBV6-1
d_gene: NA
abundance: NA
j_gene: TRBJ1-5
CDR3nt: TGTGCCAGCAGTGGATGGGACGGGTTAAGCAATCAGCCCCAGCATTTT
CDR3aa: CASSGWDGLSNQPQHF

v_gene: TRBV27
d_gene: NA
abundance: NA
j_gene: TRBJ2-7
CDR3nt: TGTGCCAGCAGTTCCAGGGATATCCCCTACGAGCAGTACTTC
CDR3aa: CASSSRDIPYEQYF

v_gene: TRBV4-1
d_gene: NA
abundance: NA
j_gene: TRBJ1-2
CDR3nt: TGCGCCAGCAGCACCCCGGGGTCCTCTGTTGGCTACACCTTC
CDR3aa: CASSTPGSSVGYTF

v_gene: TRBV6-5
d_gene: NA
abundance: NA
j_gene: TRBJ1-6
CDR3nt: TGTGCCAGCAGCGACAGGATTAATTCACCCCTCCACTTT
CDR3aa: CASSDRINSPLHF

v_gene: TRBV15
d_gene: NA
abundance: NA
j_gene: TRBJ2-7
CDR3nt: TGTGCCACCAGCAGCCTAAAGTCGAGTGTCGGCTACGAGCAGTACTTC
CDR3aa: CATSSLKSSVGYEQYF

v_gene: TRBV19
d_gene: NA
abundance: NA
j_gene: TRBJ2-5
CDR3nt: TGTGCCAGTAGTATAAGGCGGGATACGCAGACCCAGTACTTC
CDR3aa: CASSIRRDTQTQYF

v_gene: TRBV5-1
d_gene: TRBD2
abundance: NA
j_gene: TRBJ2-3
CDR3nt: TGCGCCAGCAGCTTGGATCCTAGCGGGGACCCTGACACAGATACGCAGTATTTT
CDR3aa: CASSLDPSGDPDTDTQYF

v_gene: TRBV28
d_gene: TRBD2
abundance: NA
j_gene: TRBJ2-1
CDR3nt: TGTGCCAGCAGACAGACTAGCGGAAAAGACAATGAGCAGTTCTTC
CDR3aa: CASRQTSGKDNEQFF

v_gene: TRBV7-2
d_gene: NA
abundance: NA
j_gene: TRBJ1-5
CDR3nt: TGTGCCAGCAGCCTGTCGTGGCAGTATAGCAATCAGCCCCAGCATTTT
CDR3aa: CASSLSWQYSNQPQHF

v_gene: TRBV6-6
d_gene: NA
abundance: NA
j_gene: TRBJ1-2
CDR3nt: TGTGCCAGCAGGACAGTTTCTAACTATGGCTACACCTTC
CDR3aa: CASRTVSNYGYTF

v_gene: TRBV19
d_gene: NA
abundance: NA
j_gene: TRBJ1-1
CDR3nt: TGTGCCAGTAGTCCCCACGGACCGAACACTGAAGCTTTCTTT
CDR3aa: CASSPHGPNTEAFF

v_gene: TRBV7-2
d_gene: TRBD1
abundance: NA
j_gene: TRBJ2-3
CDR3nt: TGTGCCAGCAGCACTGACAGGGCCACAGATACGCAGTATTTT
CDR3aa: CASSTDRATDTQYF

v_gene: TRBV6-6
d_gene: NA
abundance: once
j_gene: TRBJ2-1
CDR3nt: TGTGCCAGCCGAACAGGTGGCTCCTACAATGAGCAGTTCTTC
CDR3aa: CASRTGGSYNEQFF

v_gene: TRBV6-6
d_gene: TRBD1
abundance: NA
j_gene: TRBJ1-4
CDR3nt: TGTGCCAGCATTAGGGGACAGGCGGGGACTAATGAAAAACTGTTTTTT
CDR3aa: CASIRGQAGTNEKLFF